The 32 T cell receptor beta chains below come from one sample, sequenced in a study of blood T cell repertoires in COVID-19 (dated by TCRdb to between 2020 and 2021). The library was produced with the immunoSEQ multiplex PCR assay. Drawn from immuneACCESS, this table holds only the in-frame rearrangements with V and J called that TCRdb kept. Clones are partly lost; checked studies trace under half to an unresolved V gene and leave the rest unexplained. The table for this sample lists about 110,000 clones; about 79% of them were counted only once. Clones ranked in the top ten supply 7.9% of the sample. Source material: peripheral blood. Source of these receptors: an elderly woman with active or convalescent COVID-19.

The chain couples TRBV3-1 (or the pseudogene TRBV3-2) to TRBJ1-4, with TRBD1 matching 8 bases. The V gene's germline CDR1 is LGHDT and CDR2 YNNKEL (reference sequence). V lost 0 bases, J lost 4 bases, and 1 base stayed unmatched. CDR3 size: 15 residues. The DNA of the CDR3 is TGTGCCAGCAGCCAAGAGGACAGGGATAATGAAAAACTGTTTTTT. It translates to CASSQEDRDNEKLFF.

This clone was seen more than once but under ten times. V and J are TRBV6-1 and TRBJ2-7; TRBD2 agrees at 9 bases. V was pared by 0 bases and J by 2 bases, with 5 bases of the junction left unmatched. The germline V gene has CDR1 MNHNS and CDR2 SASEGT. This CDR3 comprises 16 residues. For the CDR3, the DNA is TGTGCCAGCAGTGAAGCGAGACTAGCGGTAGCCTACGAGCAGTACTTC. Protein: CASSEARLAVAYEQYF.

The V gene is TRBV19, the J gene TRBJ1-2, with D perhaps matching TRBD1 (6 bases). V dropped 10 bases and J dropped 6 bases, with 27 bases sitting between them. The length of the CDR3 is 16 residues. In germline, CDR1 is LNHDA, CDR2 SQIVND (reference sequence). CDR3 sequence: CATTGTNYVSLNGYTF. Here the CDR3 DNA reads TGTGCCACAACCGGGACAAATTATGTGAGTCTGAATGGCTACACCTTC.

The chain couples TRBV6-6 to TRBJ1-5, with D uncertain. Trimming removed 0 bases from V and 3 bases from J, with 6 bases in between. The CDR3 contains 14 residues. CDR1 MNHNY and CDR2 SVGAGI come from the germline V gene (reference sequence). This chain's CDR3 is CASSYSGNNQPQHF. The CDR3, as DNA: TGTGCCAGCAGTTACTCCGGGAACAATCAGCCCCAGCATTTT.

The chain combines TRBV19 with TRBJ1-5, with D possibly matching TRBD1 (5 bases). With 1 base removed from V and 3 bases from J, the gap between germline ends came to 7 bases. CDR3 length: 14 residues. Germline V CDR1 and CDR2: LNHDA, SQIVND (reference sequence). CDR3 in amino acids: CASSIVGDNQPQHF. The CDR3 DNA follows: TGTGCCAGTAGTATAGTAGGGGACAATCAGCCCCAGCATTTT. The complete variable domain, with remaining parts taken from reference TRBV19 and TRBJ1-5, reads DGGITQSPKYLFRKEGQNVTLSCEQNLNHDAMYWYRQDPGQGLRLIYYSQIVNDFQKGDIAEGYSVSREKKESFPLTVTSAQKNPTAFYLCASSIVGDNQPQHFGDGTRLSIL.

V gene TRBV28 combines with J gene TRBJ1-4; no definite D call. Trimming shortened V by 3 bases and J by 0 bases, and 5 bases separated the two germline ends. CDR1 MDHEN and CDR2 SYDVKM come from the germline V gene. The CDR3 covers 14 residues. CDR3 sequence (DNA): TGTGCCAGCAGTTTGGCCGCAACTAATGAAAAACTGTTTTTT. Its translation is CASSLAATNEKLFF.

This chain uses TRBV28 with TRBJ1-4, with 8 positions matching TRBD1. J was trimmed by 9 bases and V by 5 bases; bases with no gene match: 11. The germline V gene encodes CDR1 MDHEN and CDR2 SYDVKM. This CDR3 spans 15 amino acids. The CDR3 is CASSTSGGRIQKLFF. The CDR3 nucleotides are TGTGCCAGCAGTACCTCAGGGGGCCGTATCCAAAAACTGTTTTTT.

The rearrangement joins TRBV7-9 to TRBJ1-6; TRBD1 agrees at 8 bases. This CDR3 region has 15 residues. V trimming: 3 bases; J trimming: 6 bases; junction bases outside the gene matches: 4. Germline V gene sequence: CDR1 SEHNR, CDR2 FQNEAQ (reference sequence). The CDR3 sequence is CASSFIGQGNSPLHF. The DNA for the CDR3 is TGTGCCAGCAGCTTCATTGGACAGGGTAATTCACCCCTCCACTTT.

Here the CDR3 reads CASSLGRVSDTEAFF. The CDR3 DNA follows: TGCGCCAGCAGCTTGGGCCGGGTTTCCGACACTGAAGCTTTCTTT. The chain uses TRBV5-1 and TRBJ1-1, with D unresolved. The CDR3 is 15 amino acids. The V and J ends lost 0 bases and 3 bases respectively, with 12 bases between them. Germline-derived CDR1 and CDR2 are SGHRS and YFSETQ.

The V call is TRBV5-1, the J call TRBJ2-1; 12 bases map to TRBD2. In germline, CDR1 is SGHRS, CDR2 YFSETQ. The CDR3 length is 15 residues. Trimming at V came to 4 bases and at J to 9 bases, leaving 8 bases not matched to a gene. CDR3 sequence reads: CASSATSGRNIEQFF. The CDR3 nucleotides are TGCGCCAGCAGCGCCACTAGCGGGAGGAATATTGAGCAGTTCTTC.

A single count supports this clone. The chain employs TRBV7-9 and TRBJ1-1, with 7 bases matching TRBD1. CDR3 length equals 15 residues. Trimming at V came to 4 bases and at J to 6 bases, leaving 11 bases not matched to a gene. Germline V CDR1 and CDR2: SEHNR, FQNEAQ (reference sequence). CDR3: CASSYPGQRGAEAFF. In DNA form, the CDR3 reads TGTGCCAGCAGCTACCCGGGACAGAGAGGCGCTGAAGCTTTCTTT. Full variable domain (missing parts from reference TRBV7-9 and TRBJ1-1): DTGVSQNPRHKITKRGQNVTFRCDPISEHNRLYWYRQTLGQGPEFLTYFQNEAQLEKSRLLSDRFSAERPKGSFSTLEIQRTEQGDSAMYLCASSYPGQRGAEAFFGQGTRLTVV.

The chain is built from TRBV18 and TRBJ1-5; D perhaps matches TRBD1 (5 bases). Trimming shortened V by 3 bases and J by 0 bases, and 9 bases separated the two germline ends. CDR3 length: 15 amino acids. Germline loops: CDR1 KGHSH, CDR2 LQKENI. In nucleotides, the CDR3 is TGTGCCAGCTCACCTGTGACAGATAGCAATCAGCCCCAGCATTTT. Translating it yields CASSPVTDSNQPQHF.

The chain joins TRBV20-1 to TRBJ2-5, with 13 bases aligning to TRBD2. V lost 3 bases to trimming and J lost 2 bases; unmatched junction nucleotides: 15. The germline V gene has CDR1 DFQATT and CDR2 SNEGSKA (reference sequence). The CDR3 extends over 19 amino acids. CDR3: CSASRPGLAGDPLQETQYF. CDR3 coding DNA: TGCAGTGCTAGTAGGCCAGGACTAGCGGGAGACCCCCTACAAGAGACCCAGTACTTC.

This clone was seen a single time. This chain joins TRBV10-3 and TRBJ2-2, with D perhaps matching TRBD2 (6 bases). V lost 5 bases and J 8 bases, leaving 18 bases between the germline ends. Germline CDR1 reads ENHRY; CDR2 reads SYGVKD. This CDR3 has 15 residues. CDR3 residues: CAISPRPMGTGELFF. CDR3 nucleotide sequence: TGTGCCATCAGTCCACGACCCATGGGGACTGGGGAGCTGTTTTTT.

The chain is built from TRBV24-1 and TRBJ2-7; 8 bases fit TRBD1. Germline V gene data show CDR1 as KGHDR and CDR2 as SFDVKD. V shed 2 bases, J shed 4 bases, and the junction held 6 bases outside the gene matches. The CDR3 has 15 residues. The CDR3 nucleotides are TGTGCCACCAGTGATTCCGGACAGGGAATATACGAGCAGTACTTC. Encoded protein: CATSDSGQGIYEQYF.

The table lists this clone with a count of one. The chain employs TRBV6-5 and TRBJ1-6, with unresolved D. This CDR3 has 14 amino acids. CDR1 MNHEY and CDR2 SVGAGI come from the germline V gene. V lost 4 bases and J 9 bases, leaving 13 bases between the germline ends. The CDR3 protein is CASSSDTVASPLHF. DNA of the CDR3: TGTGCCAGCAGTTCTGACACGGTTGCTTCACCCCTCCACTTT.

This clone showed up just once. The J gene is TRBJ2-1, the V gene TRBV7-3, with 9 nucleotides matching TRBD1. Looked up from germline, CDR1 is SGHTA and CDR2 is FQGTGA. J was trimmed by 5 bases and V by 4 bases; bases with no gene match: 6. CDR3 length equals 15 residues. The CDR3 sequence is CASSYRDRANNEQFF. The CDR3 DNA reads TGTGCCAGCAGCTATCGGGACAGGGCCAACAATGAGCAGTTCTTC.

This clone was found a few times. This chain connects TRBV28 to TRBJ1-5, with TRBD1 as a possible D gene (5 bases). V gave up 8 bases and J gave up 0 bases, with 17 bases separating them. The CDR3 extends over 16 amino acids. Germline loops: CDR1 MDHEN, CDR2 SYDVKM. The CDR3 nucleotides are TGTGCCAGCCAAGTAAAATACAGGTATAGCAATCAGCCCCAGCATTTT. This codes for CASQVKYRYSNQPQHF. Supplemented by reference TRBV28 and TRBJ1-5, the full variable domain reads DVKVTQSSRYLVKRTGEKVFLECVQDMDHENMFWYRQDPGLGLRLIYFSYDVKMKEKGDIPEGYSVSREKKERFSLILESASTNQTSMYLCASQVKYRYSNQPQHFGDGTRLSIL.

The chain uses TRBV3-1 (or the pseudogene TRBV3-2) and TRBJ2-1; possibly TRBD2 for D (6 bases). This CDR3 spans 15 amino acids. Germline lookup yields CDR1 LGHDT and CDR2 YNNKEL (reference sequence). V dropped 1 base and J dropped 15 bases, with 22 bases sitting between them. CDR3 nucleotides: TGTGCCAGCAGCCAAGTAAAGGGAGCGGGCGAGATAATGTTCTTC. This gives the protein CASSQVKGAGEIMFF.

J is TRBJ2-3 and V is TRBV5-1; possibly TRBD2 for D (5 bases). Germline V gives CDR1 SGHRS, CDR2 YFSETQ. This CDR3 has 15 residues. The germline V and J ends were trimmed by 4 bases and 1 base, with 13 bases remaining between them. CDR3 region: CASSIGPRGTDTQYF. CDR3 sequence (DNA): TGCGCCAGCAGCATAGGACCGAGGGGCACAGATACGCAGTATTTT.

This clone was found a few times. V gene TRBV28 combines with J gene TRBJ1-1; D gene ambiguous. This CDR3 contains 12 residues. The V gene lost 4 bases and the J gene lost 3 bases, with 6 bases spanning the gap. Germline V gives CDR1 MDHEN, CDR2 SYDVKM. The CDR3, as DNA: TGTGCCAGCAGTTCCTTCTACACTGAAGCTTTCTTT. It yields the protein CASSSFYTEAFF.

The rearrangement uses TRBV9 and TRBJ1-2, with TRBD1 as a possible D gene (6 bases). Trimming left V 0 bases short and J 5 bases short, with 20 bases between. The germline V gene has CDR1 SGDLS and CDR2 YYNGEE. The CDR3 is made up of 17 amino acids. This chain's CDR3 is CASSVGFRGGPGYGYTF. For the CDR3, the DNA is TGTGCCAGCAGCGTAGGATTTAGGGGGGGCCCTGGATATGGCTACACCTTC.

The rearrangement links TRBV5-1 to TRBJ2-6, with 8 bases that match TRBD1. The CDR3 extends over 21 amino acids. Germline V gives CDR1 SGHRS, CDR2 YFSETQ. Trimming removed 3 bases from V and 4 bases from J; junction bases left unmatched: 21. The CDR3: CASSSSDGRDRTFWGANVLTF. The CDR3 nucleotides are TGCGCCAGCAGCTCAAGTGATGGCCGGGACAGGACTTTTTGGGGGGCCAACGTCCTGACTTTC.

The rearrangement joins TRBV6-5 to TRBJ2-3, with a weak D call TRBD1 (7 bases). The ends were cut back, 8 bases at V and 2 bases at J, with 14 bases in the middle. The germline CDR1 and CDR2 sequences are MNHEY and SVGAGI. The CDR3 spans 14 residues. The CDR3 loop is CASAGQPYTDTQYF. CDR3 in DNA: TGTGCCAGCGCGGGACAGCCCTACACAGATACGCAGTATTTT.

The gene calls are TRBV15 and TRBJ2-5; D perhaps matches TRBD1 (6 bases). Germline CDR1 reads LNHNV; CDR2 reads YYDKDF (reference sequence). The length of the CDR3 is 14 residues. The V gene lost 7 bases and the J gene lost 5 bases, with 17 bases spanning the gap. The CDR3 here is CATTKGQPGETQYF. The CDR3 DNA follows: TGTGCCACCACCAAAGGACAGCCTGGGGAGACCCAGTACTTC.

The genes are TRBV6-5 and TRBJ1-6, with 10 bases aligning to TRBD1. CDR1 is MNHEY, CDR2 SVGAGI, per germline. V gave up 0 bases and J gave up 5 bases; unmatched junction bases: 1. This CDR3 is built from 16 residues. The chain's CDR3 is CASSYSGTGDNSPLHF. The CDR3 DNA is TGTGCCAGCAGTTACTCCGGGACAGGGGATAATTCACCCCTCCACTTT.

CDR3 residues: CASSSRQGSNYGYTF. CDR3 coding DNA: TGTGCCAGCAGCTCTAGACAGGGCTCTAACTATGGCTACACCTTC. V usage is TRBV5-4 and J usage is TRBJ1-2, with 7 bases identical to TRBD1. J lost 0 bases, V lost 3 bases, and 5 bases had no gene match. There are 15 residues in the CDR3. The V gene's germline CDR1 is SGHNT and CDR2 YYREEE (reference sequence).

The CDR3 protein is CASSLQTGGGNQPQHF. CDR3 DNA: TGTGCCAGCAGCCTACAGACAGGGGGTGGCAATCAGCCCCAGCATTTT. The gene calls are TRBV28 and TRBJ1-5; 9 nucleotides line up with TRBD1. The CDR3 totals 16 residues. V shed 6 bases and J 2 bases; nucleotides not matched to a gene: 8. Germline V lookup: CDR1 MDHEN, CDR2 SYDVKM.

In the case of this clone: The same CDR3 can be traced to other DNA sequences in this sample. This sequence joins TRBV5-1 and TRBJ2-4, with 10 bases lining up with TRBD2. The CDR3 runs to 15 residues. CDR1 SGHRS and CDR2 YFSETQ come from the germline V gene. Trimming cost V 2 bases and J 2 bases; bases outside gene matches: 1. Here the CDR3 reads CASSLAGGTKNIQYF. CDR3 bases: TGCGCCAGCAGCTTAGCGGGAGGGACCAAAAACATTCAGTACTTC.

This clone was observed a few times. The V call is TRBV28, the J call TRBJ2-7; 8 nucleotides agree with TRBD2. The germline gives CDR1 MDHEN, CDR2 SYDVKM. CDR3 length: 14 residues. Trimming took 2 bases from V and 6 from J; bases not matched to a gene: 6. The CDR3 protein is CASSLIAGSAEQYF. As DNA, the CDR3 is TGTGCCAGCAGTTTAATAGCGGGATCGGCCGAGCAGTACTTC.

This sequence joins TRBV4-1 and TRBJ1-2, with no clear D. Germline V gives CDR1 MGHRA, CDR2 YSYEKL. The V end was cut by 0 bases, the J end by 5 bases, with 7 bases between. The CDR3 extends over 13 amino acids. In DNA, the CDR3 is TGCGCCAGCAGCCAAGAAAACCAGTATGGCTACACCTTC. Amino acid sequence: CASSQENQYGYTF.

The chain combines TRBV30 with TRBJ2-1; 16 bases line up with TRBD2. The CDR3 consists of 18 residues. In germline, CDR1 is GTSNPN, CDR2 SVGIG (reference sequence). The V and J ends lost 4 bases and 5 bases, in that order; junction bases with no gene match: 11. The DNA of the CDR3 is TGTGCCTGGAATACCGGGACTAGCGGGAGGGCACGAGACAATGAGCAGTTCTTC. It yields the protein CAWNTGTSGRARDNEQFF.